The following is a T cell receptor (beta chain) sequence with its context. Its antigen remains unknown. The sample comes from a study of T cell responses to AZD1222 COVID-19 vaccine. Study-wide findings and caveats: Spike-specific TCR breadth and depth rose after two AZD1222 doses.

Measured with immunoSEQ multiplex PCR; TCRdb has only the in-frame clones, and not every one. In the table there are 100,000 or so clones, 80% to 90% of which are singletons. The sample in question was peripheral blood, obtained 28 days after the second AZD1222 dose. The clonotype was recovered from an adult who received the AZD1222 COVID-19 vaccine.

The CDR3 reads CASSERGSGSNEQFF. The CDR3, as DNA: TGCGCCAGCAGTGAGAGGGGTAGCGGGAGCAATGAGCAGTTCTTC. The chain couples TRBV10-1 to TRBJ2-1; 9 positions match TRBD2. From germline, CDR1 is WNHNN and CDR2 SYGVQD (reference sequence). The V and J ends lost 2 bases and 6 bases, in that order; junction bases with no gene match: 5. This CDR3 comprises 15 residues.